This is a list of T cell receptor beta chains from one sample in a study of T cell responses to AZD1222 COVID-19 vaccine. Clones were sequenced by immunoSEQ multiplex PCR, and TCRdb holds only the in-frame ones, with some missing. This table has about 110,000 clones, roughly 89% appearing once. The specimen was peripheral blood, collected on day 0 of AZD1222 vaccination. The origin of the receptors is an adult in good health. CDR3s include the opening cysteine and the closing phenylalanine or tryptophan. The D gene is left open where the match is weak. Not every row has a clone size; where given, it reads once, few, many or a size class.

.	.	TRBJ1-2	TRBV5-1	CASSLDSQAIYGYTF	TGCGCCAGCAGCTTGGACAGCCAGGCTATATATGGCTACACCTTC
.	.	TRBJ2-2	TRBV2	CASSIVAGELFF	TGTGCCAGCAGTATCGTCGCCGGGGAGCTGTTTTTT
.	.	TRBJ1-2	TRBV7-2	CASRERTNYGYTF	TGTGCCAGCAGGGAGAGGACTAACTATGGCTACACCTTC
few	.	TRBJ2-2	TRBV21-1	CASSKETANTGELFF	TGTGCCAGCAGCAAAGAGACAGCGAACACCGGGGAGCTGTTTTTT
.	TRBD1	TRBJ1-5	TRBV2	CASTPDRGGNQPQHF	TGTGCCAGCACCCCGGACAGGGGAGGCAATCAGCCCCAGCATTTT
.	TRBD2	TRBJ2-3	TRBV24-1	CATSEPSGGADTQYF	TGTGCCACCAGTGAGCCTAGCGGGGGCGCAGATACGCAGTATTTT
.	.	TRBJ2-3	TRBV20-1	CSASLGQTTDTQYF	TGCAGTGCTAGTTTGGGACAAACCACAGATACGCAGTATTTT
.	.	TRBJ1-2	TRBV30	CAWSNGNGYTF	TGTGCCTGGAGTAACGGTAATGGCTACACCTTC
.	.	TRBJ2-3	TRBV6-2/TRBV6-3	CASSYSEVTDTQYF	TGTGCCAGCAGTTACTCCGAGGTGACAGACACGCAGTATTTT
.	.	TRBJ2-7	TRBV6-5	CASKRRGANSYEQYF	TGTGCCAGCAAAAGACGGGGGGCTAACTCCTACGAGCAGTACTTC
.	.	TRBJ1-1	TRBV5-1	CASSLGQRNTEAFF	TGCGCCAGCAGCTTGGGACAAAGGAACACTGAAGCTTTCTTT
.	TRBD2	TRBJ2-2	TRBV19	CASSPSWTSGNTGELFF	TGTGCCAGTAGTCCGTCATGGACTAGCGGAAACACCGGGGAGCTGTTTTTT
.	.	TRBJ1-2	TRBV4-3	CASSQALGGGNYGYTF	TGCGCCAGCAGCCAGGCTTTGGGGGGGGGTAACTATGGCTACACCTTC
.	.	TRBJ1-3	TRBV13	CASSVPPPVRAWDTIYF	TGTGCCAGCAGCGTACCCCCCCCGGTTCGGGCGTGGGACACCATATATTTT
.	TRBD2	TRBJ2-1	TRBV6-6	CASSYGSSGYNEQFF	TGTGCCAGCAGTTACGGGTCTAGCGGGTACAATGAGCAGTTCTTC
.	.	TRBJ1-4	TRBV2	CASSDKHEKLFF	TGTGCCAGCAGTGATAAGCATGAAAAACTGTTTTTT
.	.	TRBJ1-4	TRBV9	CASSVYGALGEKLFF	TGTGCCAGCAGCGTGTATGGGGCCTTAGGGGAAAAACTGTTTTTT
.	.	TRBJ2-7	TRBV7-2	CASSFTVSYEQYF	TGTGCCAGCAGCTTTACAGTCTCCTACGAGCAGTACTTC
.	TRBD1	TRBJ2-7	TRBV5-1	CASSLTGGIYEQYF	TGCGCCAGCAGCTTGACAGGGGGCATCTACGAGCAGTACTTC